The clone carrying this T cell receptor beta chain was seen a few times. The data originate from a study of blood T cell repertoires in COVID-19. The overall study: The United States, Italy and Spain supplied acute and convalescent COVID-19 samples. Sources were T cells, B-cell-depleted T cells, or PBMCs; the material itself was cDNA or gDNA.

As originally analysed: Reference gene primers were amplified, and this amplification served to estimate nucleated cell counts. Clones were read by immunoSEQ multiplex PCR, and TCRdb kept only the in-frame ones, dropping some. The V and J calls and the clone size are those of that table, but D and trimming were determined from the DNA. Among 180,000 or so clones listed, approximately 85% were seen once. V lost 3 bases to trimming and J lost 0 bases; unmatched junction nucleotides: 6. CDR1 is MNHEY and CDR2 is SMNVEV in the germline V gene (reference sequence). The CDR3 is made up of 17 amino acids. Material: peripheral blood. The chain couples TRBV27 to TRBJ2-1, with 9 positions matching TRBD1. The receptor was derived from a woman aged 55-70 years with acute or convalescent COVID-19. The CDR3 protein is CASSFLGTGSSYNEQFF. In nucleotides, the CDR3 is TGTGCCAGCAGTTTCTTAGGGACAGGGAGCTCCTACAATGAGCAGTTCTTC.